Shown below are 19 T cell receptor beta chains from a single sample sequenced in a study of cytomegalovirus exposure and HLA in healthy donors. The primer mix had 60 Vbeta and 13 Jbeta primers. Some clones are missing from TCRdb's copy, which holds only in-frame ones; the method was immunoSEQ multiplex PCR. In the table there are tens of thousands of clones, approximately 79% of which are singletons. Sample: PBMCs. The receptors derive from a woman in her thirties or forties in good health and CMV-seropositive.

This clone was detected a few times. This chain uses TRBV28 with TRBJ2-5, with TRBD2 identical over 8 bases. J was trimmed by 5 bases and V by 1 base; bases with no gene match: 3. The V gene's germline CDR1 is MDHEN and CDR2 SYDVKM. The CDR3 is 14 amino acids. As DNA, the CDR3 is TGTGCCAGCAGTTTATCGGGGGGGCAGGAGACCCAGTACTTC. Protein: CASSLSGGQETQYF.

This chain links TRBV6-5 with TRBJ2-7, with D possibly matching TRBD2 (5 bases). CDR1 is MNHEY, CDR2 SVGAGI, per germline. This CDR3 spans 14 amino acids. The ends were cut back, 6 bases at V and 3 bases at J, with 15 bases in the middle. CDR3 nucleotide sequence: TGTGCCAGCAGCCCCCCCGGAGGTAGCTACGAGCAGTACTTC. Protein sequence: CASSPPGGSYEQYF.

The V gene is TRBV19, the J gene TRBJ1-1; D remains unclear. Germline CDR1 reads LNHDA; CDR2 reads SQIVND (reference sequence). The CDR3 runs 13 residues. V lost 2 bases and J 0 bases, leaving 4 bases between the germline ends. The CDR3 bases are TGTGCCAGTAGTATATCTCTGAACACTGAAGCTTTCTTT. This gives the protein CASSISLNTEAFF.

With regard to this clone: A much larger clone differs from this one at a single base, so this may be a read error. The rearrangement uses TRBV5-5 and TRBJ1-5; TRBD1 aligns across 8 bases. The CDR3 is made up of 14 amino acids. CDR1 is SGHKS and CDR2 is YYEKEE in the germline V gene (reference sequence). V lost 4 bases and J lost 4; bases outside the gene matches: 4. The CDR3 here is CASSLQGGNQPQHF. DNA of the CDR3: TGTGCCAGCAGCCTACAGGGGGGGAATCAGCCCCAGCATTTT.

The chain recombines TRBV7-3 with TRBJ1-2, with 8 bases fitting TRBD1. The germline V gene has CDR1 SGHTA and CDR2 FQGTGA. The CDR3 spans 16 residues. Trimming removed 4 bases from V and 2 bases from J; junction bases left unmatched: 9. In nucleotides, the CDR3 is TGTGCCAGCAGCTCGTGGCCCAGGGGGCGAAACTATGGCTACACCTTC. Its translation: CASSSWPRGRNYGYTF.

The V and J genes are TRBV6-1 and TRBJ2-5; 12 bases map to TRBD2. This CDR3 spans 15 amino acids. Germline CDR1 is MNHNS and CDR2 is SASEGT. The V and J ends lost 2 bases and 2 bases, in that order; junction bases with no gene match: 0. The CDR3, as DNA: TGTGCCAGCAGTGAACTAGCGGGGGGGCAAGAGACCCAGTACTTC. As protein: CASSELAGGQETQYF.

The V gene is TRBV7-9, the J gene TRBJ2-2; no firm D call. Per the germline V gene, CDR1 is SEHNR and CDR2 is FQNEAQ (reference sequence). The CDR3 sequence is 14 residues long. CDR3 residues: CSKSPQTSTGELFF. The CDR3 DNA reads TGTTCCAAGTCCCCACAGACGTCTACCGGGGAGCTGTTTTTT.

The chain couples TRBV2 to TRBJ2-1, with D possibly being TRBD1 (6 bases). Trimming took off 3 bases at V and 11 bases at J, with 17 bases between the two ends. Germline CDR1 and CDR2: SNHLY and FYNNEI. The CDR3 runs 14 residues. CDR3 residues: CASSEPRGSNKQFF. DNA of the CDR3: TGTGCCAGCAGTGAGCCCAGGGGAAGTAATAAGCAGTTCTTC.

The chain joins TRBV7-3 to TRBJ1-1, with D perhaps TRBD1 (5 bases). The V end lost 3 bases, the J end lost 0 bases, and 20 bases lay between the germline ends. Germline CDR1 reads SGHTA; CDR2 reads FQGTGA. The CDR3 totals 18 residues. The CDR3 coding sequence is TGTGCCAGCAGCTTCACCGCCGGCGTGGGGGGGATGAACACTGAAGCTTTCTTT. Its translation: CASSFTAGVGGMNTEAFF.

CDR3 amino acids: CASSPDRNRQPQHF. CDR3 coding DNA: TGTGCCAGCAGCCCGGACAGGAATCGGCAGCCCCAGCATTTT. The rearrangement uses TRBV7-4 and TRBJ1-5, with 7 bases fitting TRBD1. The CDR3 contains 14 residues. The germline gives CDR1 SGHVT, CDR2 SQSDAQ. The V gene end was trimmed by 5 bases and the J gene end by 7 bases; junction bases not matched to a gene: 8.

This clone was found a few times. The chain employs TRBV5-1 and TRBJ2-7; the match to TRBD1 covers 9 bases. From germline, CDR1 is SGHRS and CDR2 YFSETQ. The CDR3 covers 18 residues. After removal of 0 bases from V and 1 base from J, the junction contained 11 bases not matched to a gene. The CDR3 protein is CASSLARGQGRRSYEQYF. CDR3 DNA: TGCGCCAGCAGCTTGGCCAGGGGACAGGGCCGGCGATCCTACGAGCAGTACTTC.

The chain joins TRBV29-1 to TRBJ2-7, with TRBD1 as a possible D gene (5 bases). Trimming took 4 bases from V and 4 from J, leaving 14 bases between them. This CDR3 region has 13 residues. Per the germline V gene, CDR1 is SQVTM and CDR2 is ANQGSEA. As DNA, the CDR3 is TGCAGCGTTGGAAGGCAGGGTAGATACGAGCAGTACTTC. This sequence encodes CSVGRQGRYEQYF.

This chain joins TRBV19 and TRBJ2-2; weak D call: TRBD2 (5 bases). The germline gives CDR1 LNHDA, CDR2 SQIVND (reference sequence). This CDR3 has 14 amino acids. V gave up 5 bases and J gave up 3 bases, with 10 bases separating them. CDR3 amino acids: CASSPGIYTGELFF. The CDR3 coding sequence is TGTGCCAGTAGTCCGGGGATTTACACCGGGGAGCTGTTTTTT.

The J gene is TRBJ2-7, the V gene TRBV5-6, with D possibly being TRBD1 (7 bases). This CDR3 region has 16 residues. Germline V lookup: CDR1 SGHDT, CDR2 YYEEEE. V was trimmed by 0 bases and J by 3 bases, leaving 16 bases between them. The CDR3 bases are TGTGCCAGCAGCTTGGTGGGCCAGGGGGGACTCTACGAGCAGTACTTC. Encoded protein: CASSLVGQGGLYEQYF.

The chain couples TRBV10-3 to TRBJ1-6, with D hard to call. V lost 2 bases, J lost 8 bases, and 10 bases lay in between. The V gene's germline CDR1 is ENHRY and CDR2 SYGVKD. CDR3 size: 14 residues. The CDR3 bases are TGTGCCATCAGTGAGACACCGGGTGATTCACCCCTCCACTTT. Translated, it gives CAISETPGDSPLHF.

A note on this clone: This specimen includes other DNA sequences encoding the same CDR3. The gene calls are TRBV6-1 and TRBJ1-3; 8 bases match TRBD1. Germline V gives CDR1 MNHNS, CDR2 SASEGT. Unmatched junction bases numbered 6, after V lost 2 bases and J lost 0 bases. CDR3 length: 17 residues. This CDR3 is CASSESSGGISGNTIYF. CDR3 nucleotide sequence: TGTGCCAGCAGTGAATCATCAGGGGGCATCTCTGGAAACACCATATATTTT.

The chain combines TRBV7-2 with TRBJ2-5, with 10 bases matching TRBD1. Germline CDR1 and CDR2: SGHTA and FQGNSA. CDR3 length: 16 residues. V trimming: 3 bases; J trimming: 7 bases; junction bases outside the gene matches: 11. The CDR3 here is CASSFRLTGGEGTQYF. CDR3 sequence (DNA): TGTGCCAGCAGCTTCCGATTGACAGGGGGCGAGGGGACCCAGTACTTC. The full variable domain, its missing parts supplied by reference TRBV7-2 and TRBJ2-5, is GAGVSQSPSNKVTEKGKDVELRCDPISGHTALYWYRQSLGQGLEFLIYFQGNSAPDKSGLPSDRFSAERTGGSVSTLTIQRTQQEDSAVYLCASSFRLTGGEGTQYFGPGTRLLVL.

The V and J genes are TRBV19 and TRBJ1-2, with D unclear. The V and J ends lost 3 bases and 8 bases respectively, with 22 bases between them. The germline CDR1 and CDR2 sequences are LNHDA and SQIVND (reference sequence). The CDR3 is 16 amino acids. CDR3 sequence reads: CASSINGHFGMGGYTF. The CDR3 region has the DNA TGTGCCAGTAGTATTAACGGGCACTTCGGGATGGGGGGCTACACCTTC.

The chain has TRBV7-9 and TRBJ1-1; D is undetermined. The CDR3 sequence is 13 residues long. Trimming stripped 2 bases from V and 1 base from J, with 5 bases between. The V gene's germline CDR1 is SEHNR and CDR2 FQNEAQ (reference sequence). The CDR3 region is CASSLFGNTEAFF. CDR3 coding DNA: TGTGCCAGCAGCTTATTCGGGAACACTGAAGCTTTCTTT. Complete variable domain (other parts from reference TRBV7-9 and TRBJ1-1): DTGVSQNPRHKITKRGQNVTFRCDPISEHNRLYWYRQTLGQGPEFLTYFQNEAQLEKSRLLSDRFSAERPKGSFSTLEIQRTEQGDSAMYLCASSLFGNTEAFFGQGTRLTVV.